This TCR beta chain was captured in a study of blood T cell repertoires in COVID-19. For the study at large: COVID-19 samples collected from the United States, Italy and Spain covered acute and convalescent phases. The analysed material was cDNA or gDNA that came from T cells, B-cell-depleted T cells, or PBMCs.

Authors' analysis steps: Using reference gene primer amplification, nucleated cell counts were estimated. Only in-frame clones appear in the TCRdb table, and some are missing; sequencing was by immunoSEQ multiplex PCR. The V and J calls and clone size were taken over from that table, and D and trimming were inferred from the DNA. The sample yields 200,000 to 250,000 clones, roughly 86% seen once. This receptor was identified in a woman aged 45 to 65 with COVID-19, enrolled during active disease. The sequenced sample consisted of peripheral blood.

The CDR3 DNA reads as TGTGCCAGCAGCTTGGGCGAGGGGGGGAGCACAGATACGCAGTATTTT. Translated, it gives CASSLGEGGSTDTQYF. The chain has TRBV5-5 and TRBJ2-3; D may be TRBD2 (7 bases). Germline CDR1 reads SGHKS; CDR2 reads YYEKEE (reference sequence). The CDR3 totals 16 residues. V was clipped by 0 bases and J by 0 bases, with 11 bases between them.